These 23 T cell receptor beta chains came from one sample sequenced in a study of blood T cell repertoires in COVID-19. TCRdb's copy holds only in-frame clones and misses some; the assay was immunoSEQ multiplex PCR. The table has approximately 180,000 clones, about 80% seen once. The specimen sequenced was peripheral blood. The receptors derive from a woman between 65 and 79 years old with acute or convalescent COVID-19.

This clone has only a few counts. The J gene is TRBJ2-5, the V gene TRBV3-1 (or the pseudogene TRBV3-2), with D possibly being TRBD1 (6 bases). Per the germline V gene, CDR1 is LGHDT and CDR2 is YNNKEL (reference sequence). CDR3 length: 17 amino acids. Trimming cost V 1 base and J 5 bases, with 20 bases left between them. This CDR3 is CASSQVYRAGPGETQYF. CDR3 nucleotide sequence: TGTGCCAGCAGCCAAGTTTACAGGGCAGGACCAGGCGAGACCCAGTACTTC.

This clone was counted a few times. The chain has TRBV19 and TRBJ1-5, with D perhaps TRBD1 (5 bases). Trimming pared 7 bases from V and 9 bases from J, leaving 22 bases between. CDR1 is LNHDA, CDR2 SQIVND, per germline (reference sequence). This CDR3 spans 15 amino acids. The CDR3 DNA reads as TGTGCCAGTACCCCATCGGGGGTCCACGGTTCGCCCCAGCATTTT. Amino acid sequence: CASTPSGVHGSPQHF.

There are a few counts of this clone. This chain joins TRBV5-4 and TRBJ2-3, with TRBD2 identical over 8 bases. CDR3 length: 15 amino acids. Germline CDR1 SGHNT, CDR2 YYREEE (reference sequence). The J segment lost 8 bases and the V segment lost 0 bases, leaving 8 bases of the junction unmatched. The CDR3 here is CASSLDGRAGGTQYF. The CDR3 DNA reads TGTGCCAGCAGCTTGGACGGGAGGGCCGGTGGTACGCAGTATTTT.

CDR3 region: CASSMVRGGEAFF. The DNA of the CDR3 is TGTGCCAGTAGTATGGTGCGCGGTGGTGAAGCTTTCTTT. This sequence joins TRBV19 and TRBJ1-1, with D uncertain. Germline V gives CDR1 LNHDA, CDR2 SQIVND (reference sequence). The ends were cut back, 3 bases at V and 7 bases at J, with 12 bases in the middle. The CDR3 sequence is 13 residues long.

This chain connects TRBV7-8 to TRBJ2-1; 9 bases map to TRBD2. The germline gives CDR1 SGHVS, CDR2 FQNEAQ. This CDR3 spans 15 amino acids. Trimming removed 7 bases from V and 11 bases from J; junction bases left unmatched: 15. As DNA, the CDR3 is TGTGCCAGCACCAGTAGCGGGGGTGGCACCTTGAAGCAGTTCTTC. This codes for CASTSSGGGTLKQFF.

The chain carries TRBV3-1 (or the pseudogene TRBV3-2) and TRBJ2-7; 10 nucleotides line up with TRBD1. V gave up 5 bases and J gave up 4 bases; unmatched junction bases: 2. There are 13 residues in the CDR3. Germline CDR1 and CDR2: LGHDT and YNNKEL (reference sequence). As DNA, the CDR3 is TGTGCCAGCAGCAGGGACAGGGGATACGAGCAGTACTTC. It is translated as CASSRDRGYEQYF.

This clone was counted only a few times. This chain joins TRBV27 and TRBJ1-5; D gene uncertain. V lost 3 bases and J lost 10, with 13 bases in between. The CDR3 sequence is 13 residues long. Germline V lookup: CDR1 MNHEY, CDR2 SMNVEV (reference sequence). The CDR3 protein is CASSFLSGKPQHF. The CDR3 DNA follows: TGTGCCAGCAGTTTCCTGTCCGGGAAACCCCAGCATTTT.

The chain couples TRBV18 to TRBJ1-5; a weak D match, TRBD1 (6 bases). Deletions cut 4 bases from V and 11 bases from J, with 15 bases between. The CDR3 is 13 residues long. The germline gives CDR1 KGHSH, CDR2 LQKENI. The DNA for the CDR3 is TGTGCCAGCTCACGAGGGGGGGATTCGTCCCAGCATTTT. Translating gives CASSRGGDSSQHF. Based on the CDR3 plus reference TRBV18 and TRBJ1-5, the full variable domain is NAGVMQNPRHLVRRRGQEARLRCSPMKGHSHVYWYRQLPEEGLKFMVYLQKENIIDESGMPKERFSAEFPKEGPSILRIQQVVRGDSAAYFCASSRGGDSSQHFGDGTRLSIL.

The V and J genes are TRBV7-8 and TRBJ2-2; a possible D gene is TRBD1 (5 bases). This CDR3 comprises 17 residues. Germline V lookup: CDR1 SGHVS, CDR2 FQNEAQ. Trimming pared 5 bases from V and 0 bases from J, leaving 16 bases between. The CDR3 is CASSHHRNYANTGELFF. The CDR3 bases are TGTGCCAGCAGCCATCACAGGAACTACGCGAACACCGGGGAGCTGTTTTTT.

The chain employs TRBV29-1 and TRBJ1-2, with D hard to call. The CDR3 covers 13 residues. V was clipped by 6 bases and J by 5 bases, with 16 bases between them. Germline V gene lookup returns CDR1 SQVTM and CDR2 ANQGSEA. The CDR3 protein is CSVYPPREYGYTF. In DNA form, the CDR3 reads TGCAGCGTCTACCCGCCGAGAGAATATGGCTACACCTTC.

This chain uses TRBV19 with TRBJ1-2; no clear D. Germline V gene sequence: CDR1 LNHDA, CDR2 SQIVND (reference sequence). This CDR3 is 17 amino acids long. V was pared by 3 bases and J by 4 bases, with 21 bases between. In DNA, the CDR3 is TGTGCCAGTAGTATTGGAGGCGGTATTTACAGCCTCTATGGCTACACCTTC. Protein sequence: CASSIGGGIYSLYGYTF.

The J gene is TRBJ2-7, the V gene TRBV5-1; 7 bases match TRBD2. CDR3 length: 14 amino acids. Trimming took 3 bases from V and 4 from J; bases not matched to a gene: 7. Germline values: CDR1 SGHRS, CDR2 YFSETQ. CDR3 in DNA: TGCGCCAGCAGCTCGAACGGACTAGTTTACGAGCAGTACTTC. This sequence encodes CASSSNGLVYEQYF.

The chain carries TRBV30 and TRBJ2-2, with 8 bases aligning to TRBD1. V lost 1 base to trimming and J lost 3 bases; unmatched junction nucleotides: 7. The CDR3 is 16 amino acids. CDR1 GTSNPN and CDR2 SVGIG come from the germline V gene (reference sequence). This CDR3 is CAWSESYRGYTGELFF. The CDR3 DNA is TGTGCCTGGAGTGAATCGTACAGGGGGTACACCGGGGAGCTGTTTTTT.

This clone was recorded only once. This chain joins TRBV10-2 and TRBJ1-5; D is uncertain. This CDR3 comprises 17 residues. Trimming removed 0 bases from V and 4 bases from J, with 16 bases in between. Per the germline V gene, CDR1 is WSHSY and CDR2 is SAAADI. Here the CDR3 reads CASSESRIGGGNQPQHF. CDR3 coding DNA: TGCGCCAGCAGTGAGTCGCGTATCGGTGGAGGGAATCAGCCCCAGCATTTT.

This chain links TRBV5-1 with TRBJ1-2; weak D call: TRBD1 (6 bases). Trimming pared 0 bases from V and 2 bases from J, leaving 14 bases between. Looked up from germline, CDR1 is SGHRS and CDR2 is YFSETQ. This CDR3 contains 16 residues. The CDR3 sequence is CASSLAAGDTNYGYTF. CDR3 in DNA: TGCGCCAGCAGCTTGGCCGCTGGGGACACGAACTATGGCTACACCTTC.

This sequence joins TRBV14 and TRBJ2-1; 8 positions agree with TRBD2. The trim removed 5 bases at V and 6 bases at J, leaving 6 bases unmatched. CDR1 and CDR2 from the germline V gene are SGHDN and FVKESK. The length of the CDR3 is 14 residues. The CDR3 DNA follows: TGTGCCAGCAGCGGGACTAGGGAGCCCAATGAGCAGTTCTTC. Encoded protein: CASSGTREPNEQFF.

V is TRBV4-1 and J is TRBJ2-7; tentatively, D is TRBD2 (6 bases). CDR3 length: 16 residues. Per the germline V gene, CDR1 is MGHRA and CDR2 is YSYEKL. V was trimmed by 0 bases and J by 3 bases, leaving 15 bases between them. CDR3 loop: CASSQDLAGTLYEQYF. In nucleotides, the CDR3 is TGCGCCAGCAGCCAAGATTTGGCGGGGACCCTCTACGAGCAGTACTTC.

V is TRBV7-3 and J is TRBJ2-1; D gene unclear. CDR1 SGHTA and CDR2 FQGTGA come from the germline V gene. The CDR3 runs to 12 residues. Trimming took 4 bases from V and 6 from J, leaving 7 bases between them. The CDR3 coding sequence is TGTGCCAGCAGCTATACAACCAATGAGCAGTTCTTC. This translates into CASSYTTNEQFF.

The gene calls are TRBV19 and TRBJ1-3; D is unclear. Per the germline V gene, CDR1 is LNHDA and CDR2 is SQIVND (reference sequence). Deletions cut 5 bases from V and 0 bases from J, with 5 bases between. This CDR3 spans 13 amino acids. The CDR3 sequence is CASSDISGNTIYF. CDR3 in DNA: TGTGCCAGTAGTGACATCTCTGGAAACACCATATATTTT.

This chain uses TRBV25-1 with TRBJ1-2; D is possibly TRBD1 (6 bases). Deletions cut 0 bases from V and 5 bases from J, with 10 bases between. The CDR3 is 14 residues long. Germline assignment: CDR1 MGHDK and CDR2 SYGVNS. This chain's CDR3 is CASSEYDRPYGYTF. CDR3 in DNA: TGTGCCAGCAGTGAATATGACAGGCCTTATGGCTACACCTTC.

The V call is TRBV25-1, the J call TRBJ2-3; D call uncertain. Trimming took off 0 bases at V and 14 bases at J, with 9 bases between the two ends. This CDR3 spans 11 amino acids. In germline, CDR1 is MGHDK, CDR2 SYGVNS. The CDR3 DNA sequence: TGTGCCAGCAGTGAATATTTCTTTTGGTATTTT. Its protein is CASSEYFFWYF.

The chain recombines TRBV30 with TRBJ2-5, with 13 positions matching TRBD2. Germline assignment: CDR1 GTSNPN and CDR2 SVGIG (reference sequence). The ends lost 3 bases at V and 2 bases at J; junction bases unmatched: 6. This CDR3 contains 16 residues. CDR3 in amino acids: CAWSETGLAGQETQYF. Here the CDR3 DNA reads TGTGCCTGGAGCGAAACGGGACTAGCGGGACAAGAGACCCAGTACTTC.

The CDR3 here is CASSYSGQGSGNTIYF. DNA for the CDR3: TGTGCCAGCAGTTACTCGGGACAGGGCTCTGGAAACACCATATATTTT. The chain recombines TRBV6-6 with TRBJ1-3; 9 bases align to TRBD1. CDR1 is MNHNY and CDR2 is SVGAGI in the germline V gene (reference sequence). The CDR3 is 16 residues long. V gave up 0 bases and J gave up 0 bases; unmatched junction bases: 0.